The 8 T cell receptor beta chains in this list originate from one sample, sequenced in a study of PD-1 blockade in mismatch repair-deficient tumors. Profiled with immunoSEQ multiplex PCR; TCRdb holds only in-frame clones, not every one. This sample carries about 120,000 clones, 86% of them seen once, and the ten largest clones take approximately 15%. This specimen was peripheral blood, taken 44 weeks after starting pembrolizumab. Source of these receptors: an adult with mismatch repair-deficient cancer.

V usage is TRBV28 and J usage is TRBJ2-6; D unresolved. In germline, CDR1 is MDHEN, CDR2 SYDVKM. Trimming removed 6 bases at V and 4 bases at J, with 10 bases between. The CDR3 has 14 residues. The CDR3 nucleotides are TGTGCCAGCAGCTGGGTAGCCGGGGCCAACGTCCTGACTTTC. Amino acid sequence: CASSWVAGANVLTF.

This rearrangement joins TRBV19 to TRBJ1-2; 9 bases fit TRBD1. The V segment lost 4 bases and the J segment 7 bases; nucleotides outside the gene matches: 7. The CDR3 contains 14 residues. The germline CDR1 and CDR2 sequences are LNHDA and SQIVND (reference sequence). The CDR3 DNA sequence: TGTGCCAGTAGTAACACAGGGGGCGCGGGTGGCTACACCTTC. Translation gives CASSNTGGAGGYTF.

The table lists this clone with a few counts. This chain connects TRBV4-1 to TRBJ1-5, with D possibly being TRBD1 (5 bases). With 3 bases removed from V and 7 bases from J, the gap between germline ends came to 19 bases. Germline loops: CDR1 MGHRA, CDR2 YSYEKL. The CDR3 is 16 amino acids. CDR3 nucleotides: TGCGCCAGCAGCCATGTAGGTGAGGGGAAGAAACAGCCCCAGCATTTT. It translates to CASSHVGEGKKQPQHF.

This clone was recorded once. V gene TRBV5-6 combines with J gene TRBJ2-3; the D call may be TRBD1 or TRBD2 (5 bases each). The CDR3 consists of 17 residues. V shed 2 bases and J shed 1 base, with 17 bases lying between them. Germline CDR1 is SGHDT and CDR2 is YYEEEE. CDR3 nucleotide sequence: TGTGCCAGCAGCTTCCCTGGTATTCGGGACGGCACAGATACGCAGTATTTT. This gives the protein CASSFPGIRDGTDTQYF.

The rearrangement links TRBV10-3 to TRBJ2-4, with D tentatively TRBD2 (5 bases). This CDR3 is built from 16 residues. The germline V gene has CDR1 ENHRY and CDR2 SYGVKD. Trimming took off 0 bases at V and 2 bases at J, with 11 bases between the two ends. CDR3 residues: CAISESSGFPKNIQYF. In DNA, the CDR3 is TGTGCCATCAGTGAGTCGTCGGGGTTTCCCAAAAACATTCAGTACTTC.

The chain links TRBV19 to TRBJ2-5; TRBD2 aligns across 11 bases. J gave up 4 bases and V 5 bases, and 6 bases lay outside the gene matches. CDR1 and CDR2 from the germline V gene are LNHDA and SQIVND (reference sequence). The CDR3 is 15 amino acids. As DNA, the CDR3 is TGTGCCAGTAGTCCACGTAGCGGGAGGGGAGAGACCCAGTACTTC. As protein: CASSPRSGRGETQYF.

The V gene is TRBV5-6, the J gene TRBJ2-2; D possibly uses TRBD1 or TRBD2 (5 bases each). Germline CDR1 is SGHDT and CDR2 is YYEEEE. The CDR3 is 14 amino acids. Between the trimmed V and J ends, which lost 4 bases and 3 bases, there was a span of 10 bases. CDR3 region: CASSRGTDTGELFF. The DNA of the CDR3 is TGTGCCAGCAGCCGTGGGACGGACACCGGGGAGCTGTTTTTT.

The chain is built from TRBV5-1 and TRBJ2-1; TRBD2 matches 8 bases. CDR1 SGHRS and CDR2 YFSETQ come from the germline V gene. CDR3 length: 17 residues. The V and J ends lost 0 bases and 2 bases, in that order; junction bases with no gene match: 7. The CDR3 region is CASSLEGAGATYNEQFF. The CDR3 DNA reads TGCGCCAGCAGCTTGGAGGGAGCGGGAGCCACCTACAATGAGCAGTTCTTC.